Below, one T cell receptor beta chain is given with its context. No antigen is known for it. These data are taken from a study of cytomegalovirus exposure and HLA in healthy donors. Regarding the study as a whole: Later work found most CMV-associated TCR beta chains apparently HLA-restricted. Cytomegalovirus association was listed for 164 TCR beta chains.

PCR employed 60 Vbeta and 13 Jbeta primers. Original processing methods: There were around 80 million unique TCR beta chains by a later count, and about 12 million of them were shared. The method was immunoSEQ multiplex PCR; TCRdb's version includes in-frame clones alone and lacks a portion of them. V and J calls and clone size are given by that table; D and trimming were obtained from the DNA. The sample comprises about 170,000 clones, under 85% of which are singletons, and roughly 2.5% rests with the top ten. V trimming: 0 bases; J trimming: 2 bases; junction bases outside the gene matches: 2. The CDR3 totals 15 residues. Germline V gene sequence: CDR1 SGHNT, CDR2 YYREEE (reference sequence). No CMV serostatus was recorded for this donor.

The sequence was collected from a human donor in good health. The sequenced material came from PBMCs. The chain couples TRBV5-4 to TRBJ2-5; 9 bases map to TRBD1. CDR3 bases: TGTGCCAGCAGCTTGGGTGGACAGGGGCAAGAGACCCAGTACTTC. Its protein is CASSLGGQGQETQYF.